Shown below are 28 T cell receptor beta chains from a single sample sequenced in a study of prognosis after radiotherapy for stage I lung cancer. From genomic DNA, two-round multiplex PCR was used to amplify TCR beta CDR3. TRBV and TRBJ genes each had their own specific primers in first-round PCR. Using its own MiXCR run on the multiplex PCR reads, TCRdb lists one record per CDR3 protein. The sample contains 20,000 to 30,000 distinct CDR3 sequences, 40% of which appear only once. The source material was PBMCs, sampled before or after stereotactic body radiation therapy (not recorded which). The receptors stem from a donor aged 50 or older with non-small cell lung cancer.

This clonotype was seen repeatedly, ten times or more. V is TRBV20-1 and J is TRBJ2-5, with 8 bases lining up with TRBD2. The V segment lost 8 bases and the J segment 2 bases; nucleotides outside the gene matches: 19. This CDR3 is built from 17 residues. Germline CDR1 and CDR2: DFQATT and SNEGSKA (reference sequence). CDR3 DNA sequence: TGCAGTTCGACGGGGCCCTTCGGCGGGGGGATTCAAGAGACCCAGTACTTC. As protein: CSSTGPFGGGIQETQYF.

This clonotype was recorded at least ten times. The chain is built from TRBV10-3 and TRBJ2-1, with TRBD2 matching over 13 bases. Trimming at V came to 6 bases and at J to 8 bases, leaving 7 bases not matched to a gene. The CDR3 is 15 residues long. Germline loops: CDR1 ENHRY, CDR2 SYGVKD. DNA for the CDR3: TGTGCCATCAGGGCCGGGACTAGCGGGATTTATGAGCAGTTCTTC. Translation: CAIRAGTSGIYEQFF.

As concerns this clonotype: Since a far larger clone is one base different, this is likely a read error. V is TRBV6-1 and J is TRBJ1-5; no clear D. The CDR3 runs to 14 residues. V lost 5 bases and J lost 7, with 15 bases in between. Per germline, CDR1 MNHNS and CDR2 SASEGT. This chain's CDR3 is CASSTIQVLQPQHF. The CDR3 nucleotides read TGTGCCAGCAGTACAATCCAGGTCTTACAGCCCCAGCATTTT.

The CDR3 bases are TGTGCCAGCAGTTACGGTGGCGGGAGTGAATACGAGCAGTACTTC. It is translated as CASSYGGGSEYEQYF. The rearrangement uses TRBV6-2 or TRBV6-3 and TRBJ2-7; TRBD2 agrees at 7 bases. With 2 bases clipped from V and 4 bases from J, the junction kept 8 bases outside the gene matches. CDR3 length equals 15 residues. Germline V gene sequence: CDR1 MNHEY, CDR2 SVGEGT.

This clonotype is a singleton in its sample. This is likely an artifact of a read error, given a far larger clone one base away. This CDR3 is CASSTFDSGKTEAFF. The CDR3 DNA is TGTGCCAGCAGTACCTTTGACTCGGGGAAAACTGAAGCTTTCTTT. The chain is built from TRBV6-8 and TRBJ1-1; D is unresolved. Per the germline V gene, CDR1 is MNHGY and CDR2 is SAAAGT. CDR3 length equals 15 residues. V was cut by 5 bases and J by 5 bases, with 18 bases left in between.

The genes are TRBV10-3 and TRBJ2-3, with D possibly matching TRBD1 (6 bases). Germline CDR1 and CDR2: ENHRY and SYGVKD. CDR3 length: 15 amino acids. The V end lost 3 bases, the J end lost 5 bases, and 15 bases lay between the germline ends. CDR3 in amino acids: CAISEREKGGDTQYF. In DNA, the CDR3 is TGTGCCATCAGTGAAAGGGAGAAAGGGGGAGATACGCAGTATTTT.

Points on this clonotype: One end of the junction is discordant with germline, which a read error may explain. The genes are TRBV6-1 and TRBJ1-2; TRBD1 might be the D (5 bases). There are 14 residues in the CDR3. Germline V gene data show CDR1 as MNHNS and CDR2 as SASEGT. This chain's CDR3 is CASREGRGRYGYTF. The CDR3 DNA sequence: TGTGCCAGCAGGGAGGGGAGAGGGAGGTATGGATACACCTTC.

Comment on this clonotype: The germline gene is not matched at one end of the junction; a read error may be the cause. The rearrangement links TRBV5-1 to TRBJ2-6; a possible D gene is TRBD2 (5 bases). The germline gives CDR1 SGHRS, CDR2 YFSETQ. The CDR3 covers 14 residues. CDR3 in amino acids: CTRSGGSGANVLTF. CDR3 nucleotides: TGCACCAGATCTGGAGGCTCTGGGGCCAACGTCCTGACTTTC.

This clonotype was counted a single time. The junction departs from the called germline gene at one end, perhaps through a read error. The chain joins TRBV28 to TRBJ2-7, with no clear D. This CDR3 is built from 13 residues. Germline V CDR1 and CDR2: MDHEN, SYDVKM. The CDR3 DNA reads TGTGCCAACAGTTTGGGTAGCTCCTATGAGCAGTACTTC. Protein product: CANSLGSSYEQYF.

Comments on this clonotype: This likely comes from a read error, as the CDR3 has no conserved phenylalanine or tryptophan at its end. The chain is built from TRBV24-1 and TRBJ2-3; either TRBD1 or TRBD2 may supply D (5 bases each). The germline V and J ends were trimmed by 4 bases and 6 bases, with 16 bases remaining between them. Germline V gene sequence: CDR1 KGHDR, CDR2 SFDVKD. The CDR3 totals 15 residues. CDR3 DNA sequence: TGTGCCACCAGTGACCCCGAGGGGTCAGTGGATACGCAGTATCTT. Protein sequence: CATSDPEGSVDTQYL.

In its sample, this clonotype was seen many times. The rearrangement uses TRBV5-6 and TRBJ1-1, with D hard to call. Germline loops: CDR1 SGHDT, CDR2 YYEEEE. The CDR3 has 13 amino acids. V lost 4 bases, J lost 2 bases, and 9 bases lay in between. The CDR3 sequence is CASSRTANTEAFF. For the CDR3, the DNA is TGTGCCAGCAGCAGGACGGCTAACACTGAAGCTTTCTTT.

This clonotype occurred many times. The V and J genes are TRBV11-2 and TRBJ2-1; the D is unclear. Germline-derived CDR1 and CDR2 are SGHAT and FQNNGV. The CDR3 consists of 15 residues. V lost 6 bases to trimming and J lost 4 bases, with 16 bases between them. CDR3 loop: CASRGRNFGYNEQFF. The CDR3 DNA reads as TGTGCCAGCAGAGGTAGGAATTTCGGTTACAATGAGCAGTTCTTC.

The chain links TRBV27 to TRBJ2-2; D unresolved. Germline CDR1 and CDR2: MNHEY and SMNVEV (reference sequence). The CDR3 totals 15 residues. V lost 7 bases to trimming and J lost 3 bases, with 15 bases between them. For the CDR3, the DNA is TGTGCCAGCAAATGGACGCGGTTGGACACCGGGGAGCTGTTTTTT. The encoded protein is CASKWTRLDTGELFF.

The chain uses TRBV2 and TRBJ1-2; 11 nucleotides match TRBD1. This CDR3 is 14 amino acids long. V shed 4 bases, J shed 7 bases, and the junction held 5 bases outside the gene matches. CDR1 SNHLY and CDR2 FYNNEI come from the germline V gene. The CDR3 DNA follows: TGTGCCAGCAGTGCCGGGACAGGGGGAATTGGCTACACCTTC. This encodes CASSAGTGGIGYTF.

This clonotype was observed many times. The rearrangement links TRBV7-3 to TRBJ2-1; 7 bases match TRBD2. CDR1 is SGHTA, CDR2 FQGTGA, per germline. The CDR3 runs to 15 residues. The V segment lost 4 bases and the J segment 2 bases; nucleotides outside the gene matches: 5. This CDR3 is CASSSSSGPYNEQFF. CDR3 DNA sequence: TGTGCCAGCAGCTCCTCTAGCGGTCCCTACAATGAGCAGTTCTTC.

This chain connects TRBV24-1 to TRBJ1-2; D gene ambiguous. Germline V gene lookup returns CDR1 KGHDR and CDR2 SFDVKD. V lost 4 bases and J 2 bases, leaving 13 bases between the germline ends. The CDR3 consists of 15 residues. The CDR3 is CATSDPKSGNYGYTF. The DNA of the CDR3 is TGTGCCACCAGTGACCCTAAGTCGGGGAACTATGGCTACACCTTC.

For this clonotype: This probably arose from a read error, given a far larger clone one base away. The V call is TRBV6-2 or TRBV6-3, the J call TRBJ2-3; 11 nucleotides match TRBD2. CDR3 length equals 15 residues. Germline V gene lookup returns CDR1 MNHEY and CDR2 SVGEGT. Trimming at V came to 5 bases and at J to 6 bases, leaving 7 bases not matched to a gene. The CDR3 loop is CASSELAGVGDTQYF. In DNA, the CDR3 is TGTGCCAGCAGTGAACTAGCGGGAGTTGGGGATACGCAGTATTTT.

This clonotype was seen at least ten times. The chain joins TRBV30 to TRBJ1-6, with TRBD1 identical over 7 bases. The CDR3 runs 17 residues. Losses at the gene ends were 0 bases for V and 0 bases for J; bases not matched to a gene: 5. The germline V gene encodes CDR1 GTSNPN and CDR2 SVGIG (reference sequence). CDR3 amino acids: CAWSVLWTGSYNSPLHF. The CDR3 region has the DNA TGTGCCTGGAGTGTATTGTGGACAGGCTCCTATAATTCACCCCTCCACTTT.

There are many counts of this clonotype. J is TRBJ1-1 and V is TRBV9; the D gene is possibly TRBD1 (5 bases). Germline V gene lookup returns CDR1 SGDLS and CDR2 YYNGEE. Trimming left V 0 bases short and J 6 bases short, with 21 bases between. The CDR3 has 17 residues. The CDR3 region is CASSVVTPRGYSPEAFF. Here the CDR3 DNA reads TGTGCCAGCAGCGTAGTCACCCCGCGGGGCTACTCGCCTGAAGCTTTCTTT.

The chain uses TRBV2 and TRBJ2-3, with D maybe TRBD2 (6 bases). The CDR3 length is 15 residues. Trimming cost V 6 bases and J 3 bases, with 16 bases left between them. The germline V gene encodes CDR1 SNHLY and CDR2 FYNNEI. The CDR3 here is CASRGGKGGTDTQYF. CDR3 coding DNA: TGTGCCAGCAGGGGCGGGAAAGGAGGAACAGATACGCAGTATTTT.

This clonotype is labeled as medium-sized. V and J are TRBV11-2 and TRBJ2-7; 9 bases are a match to TRBD1. Trimming at V came to 5 bases and at J to 4 bases, leaving 9 bases not matched to a gene. Germline V CDR1 and CDR2: SGHAT, FQNNGV. The length of the CDR3 is 15 residues. CDR3 sequence reads: CASSPTTGGIYEQYF. CDR3 nucleotide sequence: TGTGCCAGCAGCCCTACTACAGGGGGCATATACGAGCAGTACTTC.

This clonotype was observed many times. The gene calls are TRBV2 and TRBJ2-2, with D possibly TRBD2 on 6 matching bases. This CDR3 spans 16 amino acids. In germline, CDR1 is SNHLY, CDR2 FYNNEI. Trimming took 4 bases from V and 2 from J, leaving 14 bases between them. The CDR3 sequence: CASSVSPGLNTGELFF. The CDR3 nucleotides read TGTGCCAGCAGTGTGAGTCCGGGACTTAACACCGGGGAGCTGTTTTTT. Filled out from reference TRBV2 and TRBJ2-2, the complete variable domain reads EPEVTQTPSHQVTQMGQEVILRCVPISNHLYFYWYRQILGQKVEFLVSFYNNEISEKSEIFDDQFSVERPDGSNFTLKIRSTKLEDSAMYFCASSVSPGLNTGELFFGEGSRLTVL.

This clonotype was seen at least ten times. The chain links TRBV19 to TRBJ2-5, with TRBD1 matching over 7 bases. The CDR3 contains 16 residues. CDR1 and CDR2 from the germline V gene are LNHDA and SQIVND (reference sequence). After removal of 3 bases from V and 4 bases from J, the junction contained 11 bases not matched to a gene. DNA for the CDR3: TGTGCCAGTAGTATCGGGACAGCCCGAATAGGAGAGACCCAGTACTTC. Amino acids: CASSIGTARIGETQYF.

This clonotype was counted ten times or more. V and J are TRBV20-1 and TRBJ1-5; a possible D gene is TRBD1 (5 bases). The CDR3 extends over 12 amino acids. Trimming stripped 3 bases from V and 9 bases from J, with 12 bases between. The V gene's germline CDR1 is DFQATT and CDR2 SNEGSKA (reference sequence). The DNA of the CDR3 is TGCAGTGCTAGGGGGGGATTTGGGCCCCAGCATTTT. Translated: CSARGGFGPQHF.

This clonotype was counted many times. J is TRBJ2-1 and V is TRBV9, with D tentatively TRBD2 (5 bases). The V end lost 3 bases, the J end lost 6 bases, and 10 bases lay between the germline ends. The length of the CDR3 is 13 residues. CDR1 and CDR2 from the germline V gene are SGDLS and YYNGEE. CDR3 nucleotides: TGTGCCAGCAGCGCCCCCGGAGGCAATGAGCAGTTCTTC. Translation gives CASSAPGGNEQFF.

Concerning this clonotype: Since a far larger clone is one base different, this is likely a read error. V gene TRBV6-8 combines with J gene TRBJ2-3, with 7 bases lining up with TRBD1. The CDR3 has 18 residues. Germline V gene lookup returns CDR1 MNHGY and CDR2 SAAAGT. The V and J ends lost 2 bases and 0 bases, in that order; junction bases with no gene match: 11. CDR3 amino acids: CASSYQIRTGASTDTQYF. CDR3 nucleotide sequence: TGTGCCAGCAGTTACCAAATTAGAACAGGGGCCAGCACAGATACGCAGTATTTT.

This clonotype has ten or more counts. The chain combines TRBV28 with TRBJ2-5; 8 bases agree with TRBD1. V lost 6 bases, J lost 4 bases, and 10 bases stayed unmatched. From germline, CDR1 is MDHEN and CDR2 SYDVKM. The CDR3 spans 15 residues. The CDR3 protein is CASRYRGERRETQYF. The CDR3 DNA follows: TGTGCCAGCAGATACAGGGGGGAAAGGAGAGAGACCCAGTACTTC.

This clonotype is deemed medium-sized. The chain has TRBV6-8 and TRBJ2-2; TRBD1 aligns across 8 bases. Looked up from germline, CDR1 is MNHGY and CDR2 is SAAAGT. Trimming cost V 7 bases and J 3 bases; bases outside gene matches: 7. This CDR3 has 15 amino acids. The CDR3 coding sequence is TGTGCCAGCACCCTTACAGGGGGATACACCGGGGAGCTGTTTTTT. It translates to CASTLTGGYTGELFF.